This TCR beta chain was profiled in a study of T cell responses to AZD1222 COVID-19 vaccine (dated by TCRdb to the early 2020s). Regarding the study in general: TCR sequencing was performed for more than 230 trial participants, of whom about 200 were given two doses of AZD1222 and around 25 were given two doses of MenACWY control vaccine. Trial participants were enrolled into age subgroups of 18-55, 56-69 and 70-plus years, which contained approximately 150, 28 and 58 TCR-sequenced participants, respectively. The full study reports these points: Reportedly, close to half of the unique spike-specific TCRs recognized epitopes lying outside the regions that are mutated in the B.1.351 and B.1.1.7 variants. In the small 56-69-year group, the increase in depth fell short of significance, most likely because of low power. Conclusions about previously exposed vaccinees were limited because only six or seven AZD1222 recipients were SARS-CoV-2 seropositive at baseline. After two AZD1222 doses, both the breadth and the depth of spike-specific TCRs were significantly higher than at day 0 and than in MenACWY recipients. Participants were mostly white British and included more females than males, and it was suggested by the authors that clonal diversity may have been underestimated. Because no day 14 peak-response samples were available, repertoires were characterized only after the peak T cell response. The whole spike protein was spanned by vaccine-associated CD4 TCRs, and dominant responses were seen in regions 160-218 and 743-854.

Turning to this clone: This receptor's antigen is unknown. Per-nucleotide qualities are absent, and no much larger clonotype sits a single base away.

In the paper's terms, the time point label means: about 28 days (+/-7) after the second vaccine dose. AZD1222 recipients whose second dose came at about 4 weeks and those whose second dose came at about 12 weeks were combined into one group, since spike-specific TCR depth and breadth did not differ between the two schedules. The vaccinee samples were drawn from two UK trials, COV001 and COV002, one of which was a single-blind randomized controlled phase 2/3 trial testing AZD1222 (ChAdOx1 nCoV-19) in healthy adults. Trial participant PBMC samples were collected at day 0 and day 28 after the second dose for TCRbeta chain sequencing. The CDR3 regions of human TCRbeta chains were subjected to immunosequencing. Processing in the source paper ran as follows. TCRs in the repertoires were matched against a reference library of SARS-CoV-2-specific TCRs that had been generated with the MIRA antigen-specificity platform. Breadth was defined as the fraction of unique TCRs that were SARS-CoV-2-associated. Depth was defined as the fraction of total T cells that were SARS-CoV-2-associated. Each spike-specific TCR was assigned to its reactive spike region and to a CD4 or CD8 class using the MIRA data. Log10-transformed breadth and depth values were compared by one-way ANOVA with Sidak's multiple comparisons tests. As stored in TCRdb, this immuneACCESS dataset retains in-frame rearrangements with V and J assigned. A fraction of the clones does not appear; measured against another copy, unresolved V genes explain less than half of the discrepancy, and the remainder lacks a known reason. The DNA was the basis for D and trimming; V, J and clone size are from that table. This sample comprises about 180,000 clones, more than 70% of them detected only once. The ten most abundant clones make up roughly 26% of the sample.

Measured from the cysteine to the phenylalanine, the CDR3 is 17 residues long. Here the CDR3 DNA is all that survives: 51 bases in frame from base 1. From a lookup of the germline V gene, CDR1 and CDR2 are KGHSH and LQKENI. Cut back by 2 bases and 0 bases, the V and J ends lie 15 bases apart. Here the chain combines TRBV18 and TRBJ2-3; too little of a D gene remains to name it. This clonotype was obtained from an adult who received the AZD1222 COVID-19 vaccine. The specimen comprised peripheral blood, sampled 28 days after the second AZD1222 dose. The DNA sequence is given as TGTGCCAGCTCACCAGGGAAGTCGCGACGGAGCACAGATACGCAGTATTTT. This gives the protein CASSPGKSRRSTDTQYF.